Below are 19 T cell receptor beta chains sequenced from a single sample in a study of spatial heterogeneity in lung cancer. Whole-study results and caveats: Higher tumor mutation counts went along with higher counts of expanded intratumoral alpha and beta TCRs.

Time point of the sample: sample taken at primary tumor resection. TCRdb re-called the 5' RACE reads through MiXCR, storing one row per CDR3 protein. The sample carries about 17,000 distinct CDR3 sequences, 5% to 8% recorded once. Their specific antigens are unknown. The sequences come from lung tumor tissue, collected at surgery. These receptors were taken from a male donor with early-stage non-small cell lung cancer.

This clonotype has a count of ten or more. With the library built for alpha chains, this beta chain is off target and its frequency is not meaningful. The chain couples TRBV24-1 to TRBJ2-3; 9 bases line up with TRBD1. CDR1 and CDR2 (germline): KGHDR, SFDVKD. The J segment lost 3 bases and the V segment lost 5 bases, leaving 2 bases of the junction unmatched. The CDR3 runs 14 residues. Written as DNA, the CDR3 is TGTGCCACCAGTGGTGGGACAGGGACAGATACGCAGTATTTT. It encodes CATSGGTGTDTQYF.

This clonotype came up once. For a library built for alpha chains, this beta chain is a stray read; little rests on its size. The V gene is TRBV7-8, the J gene TRBJ2-1; no clear D gene. The length of the CDR3 is 13 residues. Germline values: CDR1 SGHVS, CDR2 FQNEAQ. With 5 bases removed from V and 1 base from J, the gap between germline ends came to 6 bases. CDR3 DNA sequence: TGTGCCAGCAGCATAAGATCCTACAATGAGCAGTTCTTC. Residues: CASSIRSYNEQFF.

This clonotype showed up many times. Within a library made for alpha chains, this beta chain is off target, and its count is uninformative. The chain employs TRBV19 and TRBJ2-1; TRBD2 matches at 8 bases. Germline CDR1 is LNHDA and CDR2 is SQIVND (reference sequence). This CDR3 is built from 16 residues. With V trimmed by 1 base and J by 3 bases, 5 bases remained unmatched. The CDR3 loop is CASSIGSGDLYNEQFF. For the CDR3, the DNA is TGTGCCAGTAGTATAGGTAGCGGGGACCTCTACAATGAGCAGTTCTTC. Using reference TRBV19 and TRBJ2-1 for the parts outside the CDR3, the full variable domain is DGGITQSPKYLFRKEGQNVTLSCEQNLNHDAMYWYRQDPGQGLRLIYYSQIVNDFQKGDIAEGYSVSREKKESFPLTVTSAQKNPTAFYLCASSIGSGDLYNEQFFGPGTRLTVL.

There are a few counts of this clonotype. Within a library made for alpha chains, this beta chain is off target, and its count is uninformative. CDR3 protein: CAISEADTQYF. CDR3 coding DNA: TGTGCCATCAGTGAGGCAGATACGCAGTATTTT. V is TRBV10-3 and J is TRBJ2-3; D remains unclear. The germline CDR1 and CDR2 sequences are ENHRY and SYGVKD. The CDR3 extends over 11 amino acids. Trimming took off 2 bases at V and 4 bases at J, with 1 base between the two ends.

This clonotype was counted many times. This beta chain appears as a stray read in a library generated for alpha chains; its size is not informative. This rearrangement joins TRBV9 to TRBJ1-6; no firm D call. Trimming removed 4 bases at V and 5 bases at J, with 13 bases between. Looked up from germline, CDR1 is SGDLS and CDR2 is YYNGEE. The CDR3 runs to 15 residues. This CDR3 reads CASSYNPGDNSPLHF. The CDR3, as DNA: TGTGCCAGCAGCTACAACCCCGGAGATAATTCACCCCTCCACTTT.

The sample holds many counts of this clonotype. This beta chain lies outside the target of a library built for alpha chains; its clone size means little. V is TRBV28 and J is TRBJ2-1; possible D gene TRBD2, 6 bases. Germline assignment: CDR1 MDHEN and CDR2 SYDVKM. The germline V and J ends were trimmed by 7 bases and 4 bases, with 8 bases remaining between them. The CDR3 runs to 12 residues. The CDR3 DNA sequence: TGTGCCAGCAAGGAGGGTTACAATGAGCAGTTCTTC. Protein: CASKEGYNEQFF.

This clonotype was recorded at least ten times. The library was designed around alpha chains, so this beta chain is a stray read whose abundance carries little weight. V usage is TRBV11-3 and J usage is TRBJ2-3; D is undetermined. Trimming took off 5 bases at V and 4 bases at J, with 10 bases between the two ends. Germline CDR1 reads SGHNT; CDR2 reads YENEEA. The CDR3 is 13 amino acids. The CDR3 DNA reads TGTGCCAGCAGCCCCACGATGGCAGATACGCAGTATTTT. Its protein product is CASSPTMADTQYF. The full variable domain, with the rest looked up from reference TRBV11-3 and TRBJ2-3, is EAGVVQSPRYKIIEKKQPVAFWCNPISGHNTLYWYLQNLGQGPELLIRYENEEAVDDSQLPKDRFSAERLKGVDSTLKIQPAELGDSAVYLCASSPTMADTQYFGPGTRLTVL.

Ten or more counts support this clonotype. The library was prepared for alpha chains; this beta chain is a stray read, so its frequency means little. This chain links TRBV11-2 with TRBJ1-3; 12 bases are shared with TRBD1. This CDR3 comprises 16 residues. V was clipped by 5 bases and J by 4 bases; unmatched bases: 6. From germline, CDR1 is SGHAT and CDR2 FQNNGV. CDR3 amino acids: CASSIAGTGGGNTIYF. The CDR3 DNA reads TGTGCCAGCAGCATTGCCGGGACAGGGGGCGGAAACACCATATATTTT.

A remark on this clonotype: In a library made to pick up alpha chains, this beta chain is a stray read with a size that means little. The genes are TRBV10-1 and TRBJ2-1; D might be TRBD2 (5 bases). Germline V gene data show CDR1 as WNHNN and CDR2 as SYGVQD (reference sequence). The CDR3 contains 14 residues. Trimming took 3 bases from V and 5 from J, leaving 11 bases between them. The CDR3 coding sequence is TGCGCCAGCAGTGACTCACTGACTAACAATGAGCAGTTCTTC. As protein: CASSDSLTNNEQFF.

There are many counts of this clonotype. Little can be read into the size of this beta chain, an off-target read in a library designed for alpha chains. The gene calls are TRBV12-3 or TRBV12-4 and TRBJ2-3; 9 bases line up with TRBD2. The CDR3 covers 16 residues. The J segment lost 1 base and the V segment lost 1 base, leaving 3 bases of the junction unmatched. CDR3 sequence (DNA): TGTGCCAGCAGTTTAGGGACTAGCGCCCGCACAGATACGCAGTATTTT. It is translated as CASSLGTSARTDTQYF.

This clonotype was seen ten or more times. This beta chain turned up in a library designed for alpha chains; as an off-target read, its abundance says little. The V and J genes are TRBV20-1 and TRBJ1-2, with a tentative D call TRBD1 (6 bases). The CDR3 is 9 residues long. The germline gives CDR1 DFQATT, CDR2 SNEGSKA (reference sequence). The V end lost 6 bases, the J end lost 7 bases, and 6 bases lay between the germline ends. Here the CDR3 reads CSAGGGYTF. DNA of the CDR3: TGCAGTGCAGGGGGTGGCTACACCTTC.

This clonotype was observed many times. As an off-target read in a library built for alpha chains, this beta chain has a frequency of little significance. This chain links TRBV20-1 with TRBJ2-1; 8 nucleotides align to TRBD2. The CDR3 length is 15 residues. V was clipped by 0 bases and J by 3 bases; unmatched bases: 4. The V gene's germline CDR1 is DFQATT and CDR2 SNEGSKA (reference sequence). The DNA of the CDR3 is TGCAGTGCTAGAGATATCGGGGGGGGCTACAATGAGCAGTTCTTC. Residues: CSARDIGGGYNEQFF.

In this sample, this clonotype turned up many times. A library prepared for alpha chains yielded this beta chain as an off-target read; its size is of little meaning. The chain recombines TRBV6-5 with TRBJ2-1; TRBD1 might be the D (5 bases). The germline gives CDR1 MNHEY, CDR2 SVGAGI. This CDR3 is built from 14 residues. The germline V and J ends were trimmed by 6 bases and 6 bases, with 15 bases remaining between them. The CDR3 region is CASRQLRGANEQFF. The CDR3 DNA sequence: TGTGCCAGCAGACAATTAAGGGGCGCCAATGAGCAGTTCTTC.

By frequency in the sample, this clonotype is medium-sized. For a library built for alpha chains, this beta chain is a stray read; little rests on its size. The rearrangement links TRBV28 to TRBJ2-3, with TRBD2 identical over 9 bases. This CDR3 has 14 amino acids. The germline CDR1 and CDR2 sequences are MDHEN and SYDVKM. Unmatched junction bases numbered 1, after V lost 3 bases and J lost 3 bases. The CDR3 here is CASSFLAGTDTQYF. CDR3 DNA sequence: TGTGCCAGCAGTTTTCTAGCGGGGACAGATACGCAGTATTTT.

This clonotype was detected many times. Within a library made for alpha chains, this beta chain is off target, and its count is uninformative. This chain links TRBV19 with TRBJ1-5; perhaps TRBD1 as D (5 bases). The germline CDR1 and CDR2 sequences are LNHDA and SQIVND (reference sequence). This CDR3 spans 12 amino acids. Trimming cost V 10 bases and J 3 bases, with 10 bases left between them. The CDR3 protein is CATRGDNQPQHF. The DNA of the CDR3 is TGTGCCACTAGGGGTGACAATCAGCCCCAGCATTTT.

This clonotype was found a few times. Little can be read into the size of this beta chain, an off-target read in a library designed for alpha chains. The V and J genes are TRBV5-1 and TRBJ2-2; D unresolved. This CDR3 region has 14 residues. Trimming removed 9 bases from V and 0 bases from J, with 12 bases in between. From germline, CDR1 is SGHRS and CDR2 YFSETQ. CDR3 amino acids: CATGEQPNTGELFF. CDR3 coding DNA: TGCGCCACCGGCGAGCAACCGAACACCGGGGAGCTGTTTTTT.

This clonotype occurred many times. Since it is a stray read in a library aimed at alpha chains, this beta chain has a size that is not meaningful. The rearrangement uses TRBV3-1 and TRBJ1-6; a possible D gene is TRBD1 (5 bases). Trimming took off 0 bases at V and 4 bases at J, with 13 bases between the two ends. This CDR3 has 17 residues. CDR1 is LGHDT and CDR2 is YNNKEL in the germline V gene (reference sequence). The CDR3 loop reads CASSQEGGRGYNSPLHF. CDR3 DNA: TGTGCCAGCAGCCAAGAGGGGGGACGGGGTTATAATTCACCCCTCCACTTT.

This clonotype was counted at least ten times. Because the library targeted alpha chains, this beta chain is an off-target read whose size means little. This chain uses TRBV12-3 or TRBV12-4 with TRBJ2-7; D ambiguous. V shed 7 bases and J shed 6 bases, with 16 bases lying between them. This CDR3 spans 13 amino acids. This chain's CDR3 is CASTRPPGLEQYF. The CDR3 nucleotides are TGTGCCAGCACCCGCCCCCCCGGCCTCGAGCAGTACTTC.

This clonotype was counted at least ten times. This beta chain turned up in a library designed for alpha chains; as an off-target read, its abundance says little. This chain joins TRBV5-1 and TRBJ1-4, with 10 positions matching TRBD1. Per germline, CDR1 SGHRS and CDR2 YFSETQ. This CDR3 spans 16 amino acids. With V trimmed by 4 bases and J by 4 bases, 7 bases remained unmatched. Written as DNA, the CDR3 is TGCGCCAGCAGCCGGACAGGGGGTTCAAGTAATGAAAAACTGTTTTTT. Protein sequence: CASSRTGGSSNEKLFF.